In this sample, the clone carrying this T cell receptor beta chain turned up a few times. Its cognate antigen is unknown. TCRdb reanalysed the 5' RACE reads using MiXCR and keeps one entry per CDR3 protein. The sample includes about 66,000 distinct CDR3 sequences, around 8.7% of them seen just once. The CDR3 loop spans 15 amino acids. V shed 2 bases, J shed 6 bases, and the junction held 6 bases outside the gene matches. CDR1 and CDR2 from the germline V gene are KGHSH and LQKENI. The sample originates from a study of early T cells in non-severe SARS-CoV-2 infection. Study outcomes and limitations: Comparison of clonotypes with VDJdb favored anti-spike CD8 responses while missing private and CD4 specificities.

The sequence was collected from an adult who was a healthcare worker with PCR-confirmed SARS-CoV-2 infection or an uninfected control (not recorded which). Sequencing input: whole blood. The rearrangement joins TRBV18 to TRBJ2-1; 8 bases agree with TRBD2. CDR3 sequence: CASSPRAGAGNEQFF. The CDR3 DNA is TGTGCCAGCTCACCAAGAGCGGGAGCGGGCAATGAGCAGTTCTTC.